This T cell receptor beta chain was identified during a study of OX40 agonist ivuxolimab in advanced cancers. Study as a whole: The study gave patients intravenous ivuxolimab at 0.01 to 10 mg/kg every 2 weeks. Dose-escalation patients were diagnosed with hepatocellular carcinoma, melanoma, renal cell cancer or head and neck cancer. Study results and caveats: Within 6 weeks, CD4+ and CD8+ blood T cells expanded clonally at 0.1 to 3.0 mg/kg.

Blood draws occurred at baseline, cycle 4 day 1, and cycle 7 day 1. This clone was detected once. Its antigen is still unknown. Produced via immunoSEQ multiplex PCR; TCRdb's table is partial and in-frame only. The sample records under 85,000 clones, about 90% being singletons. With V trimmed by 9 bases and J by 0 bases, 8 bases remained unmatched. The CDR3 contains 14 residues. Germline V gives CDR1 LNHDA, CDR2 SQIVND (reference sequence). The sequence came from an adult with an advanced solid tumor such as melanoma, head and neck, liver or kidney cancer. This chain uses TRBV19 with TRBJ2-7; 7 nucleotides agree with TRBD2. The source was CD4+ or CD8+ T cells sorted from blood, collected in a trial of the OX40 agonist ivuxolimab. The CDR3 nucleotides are TGTGCCAGCAGTCCAGGACTAGTCTCCTACGAGCAGTACTTC. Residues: CASSPGLVSYEQYF.